This passage covers 29 T cell receptor beta chains from one sample sequenced in a study of memory CD4+ T cells and cytomegalovirus serostatus. Single viable CD3+CD4+CD8-CD45RO+ cells were sorted as the memory CD4+ T cells. Method: immunoSEQ multiplex PCR; TCRdb's copy keeps in-frame clones and lacks some. The data show roughly 50,000 clones, with more than 60% seen just once and approximately 0.8% held by the top ten. Source material: memory CD4+ T cells from blood. The receptors originated from an adult in good health and CMV-seronegative.

The chain is built from TRBV19 and TRBJ1-5; 7 nucleotides line up with TRBD1. J was trimmed by 4 bases and V by 5 bases; bases with no gene match: 17. The germline V gene encodes CDR1 LNHDA and CDR2 SQIVND (reference sequence). The CDR3 sequence is 18 residues long. The CDR3 bases are TGTGCCAGTAGTCTCACCTGGGGACAGCGCGCCCCTAATCAGCCCCAGCATTTT. This encodes CASSLTWGQRAPNQPQHF.

This clone was observed a few times. The chain uses TRBV9 and TRBJ2-2, with TRBD2 as a possible D gene (5 bases). Germline V gene lookup returns CDR1 SGDLS and CDR2 YYNGEE. The CDR3 spans 15 residues. V gave up 0 bases and J gave up 8 bases, with 14 bases separating them. CDR3 DNA: TGTGCCAGCAGCGTAGGGTCTAGCAGGAAAGGGGAGCTGTTTTTT. As protein: CASSVGSSRKGELFF.

The chain recombines TRBV7-8 with TRBJ2-7; D is perhaps TRBD2 (6 bases). V was trimmed by 2 bases and J by 6 bases, leaving 20 bases between them. CDR1 and CDR2 (germline): SGHVS, FQNEAQ. This CDR3 is built from 16 residues. The CDR3 DNA follows: TGTGCCAGCAGCTTATTCCGGTTTGGGGGGATTGGCGAGCAGTACTTC. Translation gives CASSLFRFGGIGEQYF.

This clone was seen a single time. The rearrangement uses TRBV7-2 and TRBJ2-2, with a weak D call TRBD1 (6 bases). The CDR3 loop spans 15 amino acids. The germline V and J ends were trimmed by 1 base and 5 bases, with 11 bases remaining between them. Germline V gene lookup returns CDR1 SGHTA and CDR2 FQGNSA. CDR3 region: CASSLGGLGTGELFF. The CDR3 coding sequence is TGTGCCAGCAGCTTAGGGGGGCTAGGAACCGGGGAGCTGTTTTTT.

The rearrangement uses TRBV30 and TRBJ2-1; TRBD2 aligns across 9 bases. There are 12 residues in the CDR3. Germline trimming cut 5 bases from V and 15 bases from J; bases unmatched to any gene: 11. Germline V CDR1 and CDR2: GTSNPN, SVGIG (reference sequence). CDR3 region: CAWAVAGEVPFF. CDR3 in DNA: TGTGCCTGGGCGGTAGCGGGAGAGGTCCCGTTCTTC. The full variable domain, with the rest looked up from reference TRBV30 and TRBJ2-1, is SQTIHQWPATLVQPVGSPLSLECTVEGTSNPNLYWYRQAAGRGLQLLFYSVGIGQISSEVPQNLSASRPQDRQFILSSKKLLLSDSGFYLCAWAVAGEVPFFGPGTRLTVL.

This clone was seen a few times. This sequence joins TRBV4-1 and TRBJ1-2, with a weak D call TRBD1 (6 bases). The CDR3 sequence is 14 residues long. Per germline, CDR1 MGHRA and CDR2 YSYEKL. The germline V and J ends were trimmed by 0 bases and 5 bases, with 10 bases remaining between them. CDR3 in DNA: TGCGCCAGCAGCCAAGAGCAGGGGCGGTATGGCTACACCTTC. This translates into CASSQEQGRYGYTF.

The rearrangement links TRBV27 to TRBJ1-1; no clear D. This CDR3 region has 11 residues. Per germline, CDR1 MNHEY and CDR2 SMNVEV (reference sequence). V lost 4 bases and J lost 6, with 6 bases in between. CDR3 sequence (DNA): TGTGCCAGCAGTTCAGTCTCTGAAGCTTTCTTT. It specifies CASSSVSEAFF.

This chain joins TRBV5-1 and TRBJ1-2; no clear D. CDR1 is SGHRS and CDR2 is YFSETQ in the germline V gene. This CDR3 contains 13 residues. V lost 0 bases, J lost 8 bases, and 11 bases lay in between. CDR3 nucleotides: TGCGCCAGCAGCTTGGAAACGGCAGAGGGCTACACCTTC. Its translation: CASSLETAEGYTF. Complete variable domain (other parts from reference TRBV5-1 and TRBJ1-2): KAGVTQTPRYLIKTRGQQVTLSCSPISGHRSVSWYQQTPGQGLQFLFEYFSETQRNKGNFPGRFSGRQFSNSRSEMNVSTLELGDSALYLCASSLETAEGYTFGSGTRLTVV.

A single count supports this clone. The chain joins TRBV29-1 to TRBJ1-2, with D possibly matching TRBD1 (6 bases). The germline V gene encodes CDR1 SQVTM and CDR2 ANQGSEA. The CDR3 sequence is 13 residues long. The V end was cut by 5 bases, the J end by 4 bases, with 14 bases between. The CDR3 spells CSVYRDSIYGYTF. Written as DNA, the CDR3 is TGCAGCGTTTACAGGGATTCCATCTATGGCTACACCTTC.

The chain recombines TRBV7-8 with TRBJ1-6; possible D gene TRBD1, 5 bases. CDR1 and CDR2 (germline): SGHVS, FQNEAQ. V lost 3 bases and J lost 3, with 6 bases in between. There are 14 residues in the CDR3. CDR3: CASSLTVYNSPLHF. DNA for the CDR3: TGTGCCAGCAGCTTGACAGTCTATAATTCACCCCTCCACTTT.

This chain joins TRBV2 and TRBJ2-2, with D unresolved. Trimming stripped 4 bases from V and 4 bases from J, with 7 bases between. Germline V gene lookup returns CDR1 SNHLY and CDR2 FYNNEI. The CDR3 totals 13 residues. DNA for the CDR3: TGTGCCAGCAGTGGGGGATTCACCGGGGAGCTGTTTTTT. Amino acid sequence: CASSGGFTGELFF.

V usage is TRBV19 and J usage is TRBJ2-1, with 11 nucleotides matching TRBD2. Germline CDR1 LNHDA, CDR2 SQIVND (reference sequence). The junction had 15 bases not matched to a gene; V was cut back by 3 bases and J by 5 bases. CDR3 length: 19 amino acids. This CDR3 reads CASSIRDYSGRARDNEQFF. The CDR3 DNA reads TGTGCCAGTAGTATCCGAGATTATAGCGGGAGGGCCAGGGACAATGAGCAGTTCTTC.

The chain has TRBV6-5 and TRBJ2-3; D perhaps matches TRBD1 (5 bases). There are 15 residues in the CDR3. Per germline, CDR1 MNHEY and CDR2 SVGAGI. Trimming removed 6 bases at V and 4 bases at J, with 17 bases between. The CDR3 sequence is CASRLSGLGPDTQYF. CDR3 DNA: TGTGCCAGCAGGCTATCAGGGTTAGGGCCAGATACGCAGTATTTT.

The rearrangement uses TRBV10-1 and TRBJ2-3, with no clear D. The germline CDR1 and CDR2 sequences are WNHNN and SYGVQD (reference sequence). CDR3 length equals 13 residues. V lost 4 bases to trimming and J lost 6 bases, with 11 bases between them. The CDR3 DNA reads as TGCGCCAGCAGTGCCGACCTAGGGGATACGCAGTATTTT. Translated, it gives CASSADLGDTQYF.

The gene calls are TRBV6-1 and TRBJ1-2, with TRBD1 matching 8 bases. V gave up 2 bases and J gave up 9 bases; unmatched junction bases: 5. Germline V gene sequence: CDR1 MNHNS, CDR2 SASEGT. The CDR3 totals 13 residues. CDR3 amino acids: CASSERDRGRYTF. Here the CDR3 DNA reads TGTGCCAGCAGTGAAAGAGACAGGGGCCGCTACACCTTC.

Only a few counts were recorded for this clone. The genes are TRBV28 and TRBJ1-2; 7 bases are shared with TRBD1. The ends lost 5 bases at V and 6 bases at J; junction bases unmatched: 3. The CDR3 is 12 residues long. Germline CDR1 and CDR2: MDHEN and SYDVKM. As DNA, the CDR3 is TGTGCCAGCAGTGTCAGGGGGGATGGCTACACCTTC. Translating it yields CASSVRGDGYTF.

DNA for the CDR3: TGTGCCAGCAGCTTTCGGAGACAGGGGGAGAAGTACTTC. Amino acids: CASSFRRQGEKYF. This chain connects TRBV5-4 to TRBJ2-5; 9 bases agree with TRBD1. J lost 12 bases, V lost 2 bases, and 8 bases had no gene match. From germline, CDR1 is SGHNT and CDR2 YYREEE (reference sequence). This CDR3 has 13 amino acids.

V gene TRBV7-3 combines with J gene TRBJ2-1, with 8 bases fitting TRBD2. This CDR3 comprises 14 residues. V dropped 1 base and J dropped 10; count of bases not matched to a gene: 6. CDR1 is SGHTA, CDR2 FQGTGA, per germline. The CDR3 coding sequence is TGTGCCAGCAGCTTAAATTCGGGGGGGTACGAGCAGTTCTTC. Translated: CASSLNSGGYEQFF.

The gene calls are TRBV29-1 and TRBJ2-7; 7 bases fit TRBD2. Germline loops: CDR1 SQVTM, CDR2 ANQGSEA. Trimming removed 5 bases from V and 0 bases from J; junction bases left unmatched: 4. The CDR3 runs to 13 residues. CDR3 amino acids: CSVSGKGSYEQYF. The CDR3 coding sequence is TGCAGCGTTAGCGGGAAGGGCTCCTACGAGCAGTACTTC.

This clone turned up a few times. This sequence joins TRBV6-5 and TRBJ1-2; no clear D. The CDR3 covers 12 residues. Deletions cut 8 bases from V and 0 bases from J, with 7 bases between. Germline V CDR1 and CDR2: MNHEY, SVGAGI. The CDR3 sequence: CASSTANYGYTF. The CDR3, as DNA: TGTGCCAGCTCCACGGCTAACTATGGCTACACCTTC.

This clone was picked up one time. The chain's CDR3 is CAWNLDRSNVLTF. The CDR3 DNA sequence: TGTGCCTGGAACTTGGACCGGTCCAACGTCCTGACTTTC. The chain combines TRBV30 with TRBJ2-6; D is unclear. The V and J ends lost 4 bases and 8 bases respectively, with 12 bases between them. Germline CDR1 GTSNPN, CDR2 SVGIG (reference sequence). The CDR3 runs 13 residues.

This chain uses TRBV2 with TRBJ1-1; D call uncertain. V was shortened by 3 bases and J by 1 base, with 12 bases between the two germline ends. CDR3 length equals 15 residues. The germline V gene encodes CDR1 SNHLY and CDR2 FYNNEI. CDR3: CASSDRRLGNTEAFF. In nucleotides, the CDR3 is TGTGCCAGCAGTGATCGTAGGTTAGGGAACACTGAAGCTTTCTTT. The variable domain in full, with the rest retrieved from reference TRBV2 and TRBJ1-1, is EPEVTQTPSHQVTQMGQEVILRCVPISNHLYFYWYRQILGQKVEFLVSFYNNEISEKSEIFDDQFSVERPDGSNFTLKIRSTKLEDSAMYFCASSDRRLGNTEAFFGQGTRLTVV.

This chain joins TRBV5-1 and TRBJ2-2; 8 bases agree with TRBD2. Trimming cost V 2 bases and J 5 bases; bases outside gene matches: 5. Germline V gene lookup returns CDR1 SGHRS and CDR2 YFSETQ. The CDR3 sequence is 15 residues long. In DNA, the CDR3 is TGCGCCAGCAGCTTTAGCGGGATGAGGACCGGGGAGCTGTTTTTT. Translation gives CASSFSGMRTGELFF. Using reference TRBV5-1 and TRBJ2-2 for the parts outside the CDR3, the full variable domain is KAGVTQTPRYLIKTRGQQVTLSCSPISGHRSVSWYQQTPGQGLQFLFEYFSETQRNKGNFPGRFSGRQFSNSRSEMNVSTLELGDSALYLCASSFSGMRTGELFFGEGSRLTVL.

This chain connects TRBV2 to TRBJ2-2, with a possible D match to TRBD2 (5 bases). V lost 5 bases and J 9 bases, leaving 7 bases between the germline ends. The CDR3 is 11 residues long. CDR1 is SNHLY and CDR2 is FYNNEI in the germline V gene. The CDR3 loop is CASSLARELFF. CDR3 nucleotides: TGTGCCAGCAGTCTAGCCCGGGAGCTGTTTTTT. Full variable domain (rest looked up from reference TRBV2 and TRBJ2-2): EPEVTQTPSHQVTQMGQEVILRCVPISNHLYFYWYRQILGQKVEFLVSFYNNEISEKSEIFDDQFSVERPDGSNFTLKIRSTKLEDSAMYFCASSLARELFFGEGSRLTVL.

The chain uses TRBV27 and TRBJ2-2, with TRBD1 matching over 8 bases. There are 15 residues in the CDR3. With V trimmed by 3 bases and J by 1 base, 1 base remained unmatched. Germline V gene sequence: CDR1 MNHEY, CDR2 SMNVEV (reference sequence). CDR3 sequence (DNA): TGTGCCAGCAGTTTCGGGACAGGGAACACCGGGGAGCTGTTTTTT. Amino acid sequence: CASSFGTGNTGELFF.

The chain couples TRBV5-6 to TRBJ2-7; D is possibly TRBD1 (6 bases). CDR3 size: 15 residues. CDR1 is SGHDT, CDR2 YYEEEE, per germline. The V end was cut by 2 bases, the J end by 2 bases, with 14 bases between. For the CDR3, the DNA is TGTGCCAGCAGCTTAAAACCACAGGGCGCCTACGAGCAGTACTTC. Translating gives CASSLKPQGAYEQYF.

The chain uses TRBV9 and TRBJ2-3; D not resolved. Germline values: CDR1 SGDLS, CDR2 YYNGEE. Trimming removed 3 bases from V and 0 bases from J, with 8 bases in between. CDR3 length: 14 amino acids. CDR3 loop: CASSATPSTDTQYF. In nucleotides, the CDR3 is TGTGCCAGCAGCGCGACACCGAGCACAGATACGCAGTATTTT.

This clone was picked up one time. This chain joins TRBV2 and TRBJ2-1, with D perhaps matching TRBD1 (7 bases). The CDR3 has 11 residues. V lost 5 bases and J 12 bases, leaving 11 bases between the germline ends. Germline CDR1 is SNHLY and CDR2 is FYNNEI. CDR3 sequence: CASSPGGRQFF. CDR3 sequence (DNA): TGTGCCAGCAGTCCAGGGGGGCGGCAGTTCTTC. The full variable domain, with the rest looked up from reference TRBV2 and TRBJ2-1, is EPEVTQTPSHQVTQMGQEVILRCVPISNHLYFYWYRQILGQKVEFLVSFYNNEISEKSEIFDDQFSVERPDGSNFTLKIRSTKLEDSAMYFCASSPGGRQFFGPGTRLTVL.

The rearrangement uses TRBV19 and TRBJ2-3; D ambiguous. From germline, CDR1 is LNHDA and CDR2 SQIVND (reference sequence). This CDR3 comprises 13 residues. Trimming removed 6 bases from V and 3 bases from J, with 10 bases in between. CDR3 amino acids: CASSQVRTDTQYF. The CDR3 DNA reads as TGTGCCAGTAGCCAGGTCAGAACAGATACGCAGTATTTT.